One sample yielded the 9 T cell receptor beta chains listed below, sequenced in a study of T cell responses to AZD1222 COVID-19 vaccine. Using immunoSEQ multiplex PCR, the repertoire was profiled, and TCRdb retains in-frame clones only, with some absent. The sample holds tens of thousands of clones; roughly 89% are singletons and the top ten take approximately 4.9%. The starting material was peripheral blood, obtained on day 0 of AZD1222 vaccination. The receptors were gathered from an adult in good health.

This clone was seen once. The genes are TRBV29-1 and TRBJ2-7; TRBD1 aligns across 8 bases. After removal of 4 bases from V and 6 bases from J, the junction contained 11 bases not matched to a gene. From germline, CDR1 is SQVTM and CDR2 ANQGSEA. The CDR3 is 14 amino acids. CDR3 in DNA: TGCAGCGTTGGGGACCGGCAGGGGGCGGGCGAGCAGTACTTC. Translated, it gives CSVGDRQGAGEQYF.

The chain has TRBV19 and TRBJ1-5; TRBD1 might be the D (6 bases). Germline lookup yields CDR1 LNHDA and CDR2 SQIVND (reference sequence). Trimming cost V 4 bases and J 0 bases, with 10 bases left between them. The CDR3 is 15 amino acids. CDR3: CASSRTADSNQPQHF. CDR3 in DNA: TGTGCCAGTAGTAGGACAGCTGATAGCAATCAGCCCCAGCATTTT.

This chain joins TRBV4-1 and TRBJ1-1; D possibly corresponds to TRBD1 (5 bases). The V and J ends lost 2 bases and 0 bases respectively, with 16 bases between them. The length of the CDR3 is 17 residues. Germline V gene data show CDR1 as MGHRA and CDR2 as YSYEKL. The CDR3 protein is CASSQRSLRAMNTEAFF. CDR3 DNA: TGCGCCAGCAGCCAAAGGTCCCTCAGGGCTATGAACACTGAAGCTTTCTTT.

The chain has TRBV5-4 and TRBJ2-2; 7 positions match TRBD2. Germline V gene data show CDR1 as SGHNT and CDR2 as YYREEE (reference sequence). The ends lost 5 bases at V and 1 base at J; junction bases unmatched: 5. This CDR3 has 15 amino acids. The CDR3 DNA reads TGTGCCAGCAGTCGCGGACTAGAGAACACCGGGGAGCTGTTTTTT. Amino acid sequence: CASSRGLENTGELFF. Looking up the rest from reference TRBV5-4 and TRBJ2-2 gives the full variable domain: ETGVTQSPTHLIKTRGQQVTLRCSSQSGHNTVSWYQQALGQGPQFIFQYYREEENGRGNFPPRFSGLQFPNYSSELNVNALELDDSALYLCASSRGLENTGELFFGEGSRLTVL.

The V call is TRBV15, the J call TRBJ2-2; tentatively, D is TRBD1 (6 bases). V shed 0 bases and J shed 1 base, with 12 bases lying between them. CDR3 size: 17 residues. Germline V gives CDR1 LNHNV, CDR2 YYDKDF (reference sequence). The chain's CDR3 is CATSRDGRGRNTGELFF. The DNA of the CDR3 is TGTGCCACCAGCAGAGATGGAAGGGGGAGGAACACCGGGGAGCTGTTTTTT.

The V gene is TRBV10-3, the J gene TRBJ1-1, with D perhaps TRBD1 (6 bases). This CDR3 comprises 14 residues. Germline values: CDR1 ENHRY, CDR2 SYGVKD. Deletions cut 5 bases from V and 1 base from J, with 11 bases between. CDR3 nucleotide sequence: TGTGCCATCAGTCAACTGGGGGCGAACACTGAAGCTTTCTTT. Protein sequence: CAISQLGANTEAFF.

As for this clone: This sample includes further DNA sequences coding for the same CDR3. This chain links TRBV5-1 with TRBJ1-2; TRBD1 agrees at 8 bases. Per the germline V gene, CDR1 is SGHRS and CDR2 is YFSETQ. V lost 4 bases to trimming and J lost 3 bases; unmatched junction nucleotides: 2. The CDR3 is made up of 13 amino acids. DNA for the CDR3: TGCGCCAGCAGCCTGGACAGGGACTATGGCTACACCTTC. It translates to CASSLDRDYGYTF.

The V call is TRBV5-1, the J call TRBJ2-7; no firm D call. The CDR3 length is 15 residues. The V end lost 4 bases, the J end lost 4 bases, and 18 bases lay between the germline ends. From germline, CDR1 is SGHRS and CDR2 YFSETQ. The CDR3 sequence: CASSLGDRPNYEQYF. The CDR3 bases are TGCGCCAGCAGCCTGGGCGACCGACCTAATTACGAGCAGTACTTC.

This rearrangement joins TRBV6-5 to TRBJ1-1, with D perhaps matching TRBD1 (5 bases). This CDR3 spans 16 amino acids. V was cut by 1 base and J by 5 bases, with 17 bases left in between. Germline values: CDR1 MNHEY, CDR2 SVGAGI. This CDR3 is CASSYLGSRVGTEAFF. CDR3 sequence (DNA): TGTGCCAGCAGTTACTTGGGGAGCAGGGTGGGAACTGAAGCTTTCTTT.